What follows is one T cell receptor beta chain and its context. The data were taken from a study of blood T cell repertoires in COVID-19. Study summary: Acute and convalescent COVID-19 specimens originated in the United States, Italy and Spain.

Profiled with immunoSEQ multiplex PCR; TCRdb holds only in-frame clones, not every one. The table lists about 310,000 clones, 87% of them singletons, with approximately 9% in the top ten. Sequencing was done on a sample of PBMCs or T cells enriched from blood (not recorded which). The sequence came from a young woman who had recovered from COVID-19.

Here the CDR3 reads CAILQGACVETQYF. CDR3 DNA sequence: TGTGCCATATTACAGGGGGCCTGTGTCGAGACCCAGTACTTC. The chain carries TRBV27 and TRBJ2-5, with 9 nucleotides matching TRBD1. Trimming at V came to 10 bases and at J to 5 bases, leaving 11 bases not matched to a gene. Looked up from germline, CDR1 is MNHEY and CDR2 is SMNVEV (reference sequence). The CDR3 consists of 14 residues.